This T cell receptor (beta chain) was sequenced for a study of T cells in Graves' hyperthyroidism and ophthalmopathy. Researchers took RNA transcripts and amplified the TCR beta CDR3 regions from them. During a first-round RT-PCR of the TCR CDR3, the HTBI primer set was used. TCRdb independently ran MiXCR on the multiplex PCR reads; one entry per CDR3 protein. Among about half a million distinct CDR3 sequences, around 15% were seen once, and the ten largest hold 25% to 35%. With 5 bases clipped from V and 1 base from J, the junction kept 4 bases outside the gene matches. CDR3 size: 15 residues. CDR1 and CDR2 (germline): DFQATT, SNEGSKA (reference sequence). Not enrolled were patients with uncontrolled infection, other autoimmune disease, pregnancy or lactation. This clonotype was counted only a few times.

The genes are TRBV20-1 and TRBJ2-1, with 11 nucleotides matching TRBD1. Sequencing used blood. The TCR was taken from a woman aged 25-40 years with Graves' ophthalmopathy. The CDR3: CSAAGQGVSYNEQFF. CDR3 sequence (DNA): TGCAGTGCTGCGGGACAGGGGGTTTCCTACAATGAGCAGTTCTTC.